A selection of T cell receptor beta chains follows, all from one sample in a study of T cells after yellow fever vaccination. TCRdb reprocessed the 5' RACE reads with MiXCR, giving one entry per CDR3 protein. The sample has 100,000 to 150,000 distinct CDR3 sequences; 7.4% are singletons. The sample here was CD4+ T cells sorted from PBMCs, taken roughly 10 days after the first yellow fever vaccination. These receptors came from a man between 18 and 35 years old who received the YFV17D yellow fever vaccine. CDR3s leave out the opening cysteine and the closing phenylalanine or tryptophan. The order of the fields is D gene, V gene, CDR3 protein. The D gene is left open where the match is weak.

d_call: NA; v_call: TRBV18; cdr3_aa: ASSSGLHYNEQF
d_call: NA; v_call: TRBV11-2; cdr3_aa: ASGPTTGNTEAF
d_call: NA; v_call: TRBV19; cdr3_aa: ASTWVSLPNTGELF
d_call: NA; v_call: TRBV29-1; cdr3_aa: SVKSRDRGETQY
d_call: NA; v_call: TRBV6-2/TRBV6-3; cdr3_aa: ASGPRSSYNEQF
d_call: TRBD1; v_call: TRBV5-1; cdr3_aa: ASRPRDSAYNSPLH
d_call: NA; v_call: TRBV9; cdr3_aa: ASSAPLGGLTDTQY
d_call: NA; v_call: TRBV7-6; cdr3_aa: ASSLSPNPGELF
d_call: TRBD2; v_call: TRBV15; cdr3_aa: ATSRVAGQGANVLT
d_call: NA; v_call: TRBV20-1; cdr3_aa: SARDKVISDGYT
d_call: TRBD2; v_call: TRBV7-2; cdr3_aa: ASSLLVAGGAETQY
d_call: NA; v_call: TRBV5-5; cdr3_aa: ASDIHNETQY
d_call: TRBD2; v_call: TRBV7-2; cdr3_aa: ASSSRNPTSGARYEQY
d_call: NA; v_call: TRBV7-2; cdr3_aa: ASSLRRRQF
d_call: NA; v_call: TRBV20-1; cdr3_aa: SYEGHGYT
d_call: NA; v_call: TRBV6-1; cdr3_aa: ASRPAAPAKNIQY
d_call: TRBD2; v_call: TRBV6-5; cdr3_aa: ASSYSRRLAGRTDTQY
d_call: TRBD1; v_call: TRBV18; cdr3_aa: ASSPNPSTGVREKLF
d_call: NA; v_call: TRBV4-2; cdr3_aa: ASSPEGHTDTQY
d_call: NA; v_call: TRBV5-4; cdr3_aa: ASSSGGRDNIQY
d_call: NA; v_call: TRBV6-5; cdr3_aa: ASSYDGNSGNTIY
d_call: TRBD1; v_call: TRBV7-9; cdr3_aa: ASSPGQGTSEKLF
d_call: NA; v_call: TRBV6-5; cdr3_aa: ASSYPTPGAEAF
d_call: TRBD2; v_call: TRBV5-6; cdr3_aa: ASRRLNSGSANTGELF
d_call: NA; v_call: TRBV7-2; cdr3_aa: ASRLRRTAAETQY
d_call: NA; v_call: TRBV20-1; cdr3_aa: SANPPIGRETQY
d_call: NA; v_call: TRBV29-1; cdr3_aa: SVERMDEQF
d_call: NA; v_call: TRBV5-1; cdr3_aa: ASSFQGSETQY
d_call: TRBD2; v_call: TRBV24-1; cdr3_aa: ATSDPTSGGAGETQY
d_call: NA; v_call: TRBV28; cdr3_aa: ASTLRETQY
d_call: NA; v_call: TRBV20-1; cdr3_aa: SARRNDQPQH
d_call: TRBD1; v_call: TRBV27; cdr3_aa: ASSKNYDRALYGYT
d_call: TRBD1; v_call: TRBV29-1; cdr3_aa: SVARDSNSEQY
d_call: TRBD2; v_call: TRBV7-2; cdr3_aa: ASSLGGGANIQY
d_call: TRBD1; v_call: TRBV7-3; cdr3_aa: ASSLSGTGTNTQY
d_call: NA; v_call: TRBV5-1; cdr3_aa: ASSLAGQQETQY
d_call: NA; v_call: TRBV4-2; cdr3_aa: ASSHGLATNEKLF
d_call: TRBD2; v_call: TRBV7-2; cdr3_aa: ASSPGGGLAGAEQF
d_call: NA; v_call: TRBV20-1; cdr3_aa: SARLAPGTGELF
d_call: NA; v_call: TRBV18; cdr3_aa: ASSPGGDNYGYT
d_call: TRBD1; v_call: TRBV7-3; cdr3_aa: ASSTQGGTEAF
d_call: NA; v_call: TRBV28; cdr3_aa: ASSLRPGSGPDTIY
d_call: NA; v_call: TRBV15; cdr3_aa: ATSLSRDSNQPQH
d_call: NA; v_call: TRBV5-1; cdr3_aa: ASSFPSLNSPLH
d_call: TRBD1; v_call: TRBV7-9; cdr3_aa: ASSTRDRGYTEAF
d_call: NA; v_call: TRBV7-3; cdr3_aa: ASSVGGSTDTQY
d_call: TRBD2; v_call: TRBV13; cdr3_aa: ASSSLTSPTNEQF